This T cell receptor beta chain was recorded in a study of T-cell memory formation after mild COVID-19. Whole-study context: TCR clusters were mostly confined to one donor each. General study results and limits: Researchers could not confirm that second-wave clones peaking on day 37 targeted SARS-CoV-2. Some responding clones appeared in pre-infection memory, suggesting cross-reactive memory joined.

CDR3 length: 14 amino acids. The germline V gene has CDR1 SGHRS and CDR2 YFSETQ. Trimming removed 0 bases at V and 6 bases at J, with 11 bases between. UMIs and sample barcodes were carried by the TCR alpha and TCR beta cDNA libraries that 5'RACE produced using constant-segment primers. TCRdb reanalysed the 5' RACE reads using MiXCR and keeps one entry per CDR3 protein. The table lists roughly 35,000 distinct CDR3 sequences, more than 20% of them singletons, with 1.5% to 1.7% in the top ten. This clonotype appeared many times. Its target is unknown. The receptor comes from an adult who had mild COVID-19 (a few samples of this study predate the infection). Cell type and time point are not known. The sequenced sample was PBMCs or a T cell subset sorted from them (not recorded which). The rearrangement links TRBV5-1 to TRBJ2-3; no clear D gene. Here the CDR3 reads CASSLVGARDTQYF. CDR3 DNA: TGCGCCAGCAGCTTGGTTGGAGCGAGGGATACGCAGTATTTT.